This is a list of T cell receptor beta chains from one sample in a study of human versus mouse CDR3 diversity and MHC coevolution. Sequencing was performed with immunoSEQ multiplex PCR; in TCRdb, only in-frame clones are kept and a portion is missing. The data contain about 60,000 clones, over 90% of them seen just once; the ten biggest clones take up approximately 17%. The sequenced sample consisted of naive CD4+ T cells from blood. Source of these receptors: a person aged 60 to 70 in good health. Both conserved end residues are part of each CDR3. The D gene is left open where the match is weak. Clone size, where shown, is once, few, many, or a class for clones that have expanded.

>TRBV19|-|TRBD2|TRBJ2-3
CASRSSGGTSGTDTQYF
TGTGCCAGTAGAAGCTCTGGGGGGACTAGCGGGACCGATACGCAGTATTTT
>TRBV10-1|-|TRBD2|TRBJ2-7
CASSDRGREGYEQYF
TGCGCCAGCAGTGATAGAGGGCGGGAGGGCTACGAGCAGTACTTC
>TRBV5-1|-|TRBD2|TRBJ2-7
CASSLDPAGVSDEQYF
TGCGCCAGCAGCTTGGACCCGGCGGGAGTATCGGACGAGCAGTACTTC
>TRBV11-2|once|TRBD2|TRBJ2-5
CASSLGLAEETQYF
TGTGCCAGCAGCTTAGGACTAGCGGAAGAGACCCAGTACTTC
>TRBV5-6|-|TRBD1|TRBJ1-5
CASSQTGYQPQHF
TGTGCCAGCAGCCAGACAGGGTATCAGCCCCAGCATTTT
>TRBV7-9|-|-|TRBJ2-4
CASSGRQKENIQYF
TGTGCCAGCAGCGGCCGACAAAAAGAAAACATTCAGTACTTC
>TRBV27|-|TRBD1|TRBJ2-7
CASSQGDRGYEQYF
TGTGCCAGCAGCCAGGGGGACAGGGGCTACGAGCAGTACTTC
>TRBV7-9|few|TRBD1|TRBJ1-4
CASSLVGQVGEKLFF
TGTGCCAGCAGCTTAGTCGGACAGGTGGGGGAAAAACTGTTTTTT
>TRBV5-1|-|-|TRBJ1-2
CASSLSGGEGYTF
TGCGCCAGCAGCTTGTCGGGGGGCGAAGGCTACACCTTC
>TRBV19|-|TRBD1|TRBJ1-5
CASSIARTGDQPQHF
TGTGCCAGTAGTATAGCCCGAACAGGGGATCAGCCCCAGCATTTT
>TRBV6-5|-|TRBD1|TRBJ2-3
CASSYSRGTGKDTQYF
TGTGCCAGCAGTTACTCAAGAGGGACAGGGAAAGATACGCAGTATTTT
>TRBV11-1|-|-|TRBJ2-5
CASSLEETQYF
TGTGCCAGCAGTCTGGAGGAGACCCAGTACTTC
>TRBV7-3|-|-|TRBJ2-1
CASSPRPGADYNEQFF
TGTGCCAGCAGCCCCCGGCCGGGAGCGGACTACAATGAGCAGTTCTTC
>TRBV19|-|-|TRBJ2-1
CASSMGLTDNEQFF
TGTGCCAGTAGTATGGGCTTAACCGACAATGAGCAGTTCTTC
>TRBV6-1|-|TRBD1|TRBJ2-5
CASSEARGLWETQYF
TGTGCCAGCAGTGAAGCAAGGGGGCTATGGGAGACCCAGTACTTC
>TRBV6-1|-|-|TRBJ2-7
CASRDAQRTNYEQYF
TGTGCCAGCAGGGACGCGCAGCGGACCAACTACGAGCAGTACTTC
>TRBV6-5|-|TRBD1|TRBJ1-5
CASSYEQGIPPQHF
TGTGCCAGCAGTTATGAACAGGGGATCCCGCCCCAGCATTTT
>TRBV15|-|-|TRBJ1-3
CATSAGRNTIYF
TGTGCCACCAGCGCGGGTAGAAACACCATATATTTT
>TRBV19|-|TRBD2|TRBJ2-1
CWASGRRNEQFF
TGTTGGGCTAGCGGGAGACGCAATGAGCAGTTCTTC
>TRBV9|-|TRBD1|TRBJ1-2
CASSVSANRGDGYTF
TGTGCCAGCAGCGTAAGTGCGAACAGGGGTGATGGCTACACCTTC
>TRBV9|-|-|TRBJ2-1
CASTQGGQLPNEQFF
TGTGCCAGCACCCAAGGGGGACAACTCCCCAATGAGCAGTTCTTC
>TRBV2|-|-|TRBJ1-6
CASRPSAMGHSPLHF
TGTGCCAGCAGGCCGTCGGCCATGGGGCATTCACCCCTCCACTTT
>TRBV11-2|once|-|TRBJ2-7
CASRSSLRDSFYEQYF
TGTGCCAGCAGATCATCCTTGAGAGACAGCTTCTACGAGCAGTACTTC
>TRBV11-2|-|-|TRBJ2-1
CASSLDLGTFHEQFF
TGTGCCAGCAGCTTAGACCTAGGGACTTTTCATGAGCAGTTCTTC
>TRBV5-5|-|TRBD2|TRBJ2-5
CASSSGGISGRETQYF
TGTGCCAGCAGCTCGGGGGGAATTAGCGGGAGAGAGACCCAGTACTTC
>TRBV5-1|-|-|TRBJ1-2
CASSLSGGPNYGYTF
TGCGCCAGCAGCTTGTCCGGGGGACCTAACTATGGCTACACCTTC
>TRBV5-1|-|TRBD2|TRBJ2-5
CASSLGTSGETQYF
TGCGCCAGCAGCTTGGGGACTAGCGGAGAGACCCAGTACTTC
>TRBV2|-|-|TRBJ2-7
CASTQDSYEQYF
TGTGCCAGCACTCAGGACTCCTACGAGCAGTACTTC
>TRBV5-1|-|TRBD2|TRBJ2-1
CASSVASGSNGEQFF
TGCGCCAGCAGCGTCGCTAGCGGGAGTAACGGTGAGCAGTTCTTC
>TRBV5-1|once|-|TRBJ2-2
CASRLVQDTGELFF
TGCGCCAGCAGGTTGGTGCAGGACACCGGGGAGCTGTTTTTT
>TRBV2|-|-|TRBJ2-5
CASKADQETQYF
TGTGCCAGCAAAGCGGACCAAGAGACCCAGTACTTC
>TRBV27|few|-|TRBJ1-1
CASSFLDSNTEAFF
TGTGCCAGCAGTTTTCTAGACAGTAACACTGAAGCTTTCTTT
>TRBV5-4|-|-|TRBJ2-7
CASSLPRGYEQYF
TGTGCCAGCAGCTTGCCCAGGGGCTACGAGCAGTACTTC
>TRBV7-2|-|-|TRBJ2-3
CASSRLSPESTDTQYF
TGTGCCAGCAGCCGACTGTCGCCGGAGAGCACAGATACGCAGTATTTT
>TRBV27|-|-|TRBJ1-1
CASSPREALGAEAFF
TGTGCCAGCAGCCCCCGGGAGGCATTGGGCGCTGAAGCTTTCTTT